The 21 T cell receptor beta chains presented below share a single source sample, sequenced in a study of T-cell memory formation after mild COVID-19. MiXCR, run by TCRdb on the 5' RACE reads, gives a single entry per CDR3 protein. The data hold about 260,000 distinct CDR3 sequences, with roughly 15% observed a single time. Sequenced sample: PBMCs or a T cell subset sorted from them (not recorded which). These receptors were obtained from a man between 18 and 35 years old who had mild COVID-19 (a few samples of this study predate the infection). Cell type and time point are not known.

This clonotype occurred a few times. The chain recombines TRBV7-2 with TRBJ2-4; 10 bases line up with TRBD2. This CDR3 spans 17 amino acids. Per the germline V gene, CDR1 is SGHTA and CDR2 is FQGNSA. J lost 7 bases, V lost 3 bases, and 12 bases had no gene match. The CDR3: CASSFPSSGGYWNIQYF. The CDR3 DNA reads TGTGCCAGCAGCTTCCCGAGTAGCGGGGGGTATTGGAACATTCAGTACTTC.

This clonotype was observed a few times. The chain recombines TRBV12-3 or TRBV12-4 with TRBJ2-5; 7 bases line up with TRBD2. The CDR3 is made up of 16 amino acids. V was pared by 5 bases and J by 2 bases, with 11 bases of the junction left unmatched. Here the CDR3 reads CASSPHRGRGQETQYF. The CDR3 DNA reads TGTGCCAGCAGTCCCCACCGAGGGCGGGGGCAAGAGACCCAGTACTTC.

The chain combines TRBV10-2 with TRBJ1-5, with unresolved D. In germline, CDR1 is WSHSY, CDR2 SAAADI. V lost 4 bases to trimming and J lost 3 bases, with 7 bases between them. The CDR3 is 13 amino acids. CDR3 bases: TGCGCCAGCAGTGCCAGCCCCAATCAGCCCCAGCATTTT. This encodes CASSASPNQPQHF.

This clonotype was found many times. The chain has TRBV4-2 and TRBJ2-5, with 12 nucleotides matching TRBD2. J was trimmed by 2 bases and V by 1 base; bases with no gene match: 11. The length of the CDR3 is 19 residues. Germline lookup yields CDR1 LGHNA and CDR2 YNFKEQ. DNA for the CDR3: TGTGCCAGCAGCCAAGTCCCCCTCACTCTAGCGGGGGGGCAAGAGACCCAGTACTTC. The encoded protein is CASSQVPLTLAGGQETQYF.

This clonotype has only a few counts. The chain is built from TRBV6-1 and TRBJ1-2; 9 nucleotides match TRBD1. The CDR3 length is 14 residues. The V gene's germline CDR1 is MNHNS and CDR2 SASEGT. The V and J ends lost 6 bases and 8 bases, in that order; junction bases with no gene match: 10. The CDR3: CASSEWTGVGGYTF. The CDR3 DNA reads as TGTGCCAGCAGCGAATGGACAGGGGTAGGGGGCTACACCTTC.

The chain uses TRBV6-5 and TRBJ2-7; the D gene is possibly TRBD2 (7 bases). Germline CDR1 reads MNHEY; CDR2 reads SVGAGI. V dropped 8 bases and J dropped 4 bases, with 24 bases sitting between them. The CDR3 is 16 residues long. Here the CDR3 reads CASAPAGGWGAYEQYF. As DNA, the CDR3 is TGTGCCAGCGCCCCAGCCGGGGGGTGGGGGGCGTACGAGCAGTACTTC.

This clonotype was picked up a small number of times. The CDR3 loop is CASSAGPDRAGQPQHF. The CDR3 nucleotides read TGTGCCAGCAGCGCCGGCCCCGACAGGGCGGGACAGCCCCAGCATTTT. The rearrangement joins TRBV9 to TRBJ1-5; 7 bases map to TRBD1. The germline V gene has CDR1 SGDLS and CDR2 YYNGEE. The V and J ends lost 3 bases and 7 bases, in that order; junction bases with no gene match: 13. The CDR3 covers 16 residues.

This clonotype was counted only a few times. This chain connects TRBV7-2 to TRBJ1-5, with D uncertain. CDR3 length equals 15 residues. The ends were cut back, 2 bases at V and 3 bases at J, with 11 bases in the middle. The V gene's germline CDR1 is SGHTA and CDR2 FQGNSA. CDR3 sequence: CASSLISGYNQPQHF. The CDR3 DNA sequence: TGTGCCAGCAGCTTAATTTCCGGGTACAATCAGCCCCAGCATTTT.

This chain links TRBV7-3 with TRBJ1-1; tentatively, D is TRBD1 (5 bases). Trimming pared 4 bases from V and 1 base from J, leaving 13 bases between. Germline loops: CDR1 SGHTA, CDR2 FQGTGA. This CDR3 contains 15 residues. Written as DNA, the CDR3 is TGTGCCAGCAGCTCCCAGGGTGGTAGGAACACTGAAGCTTTCTTT. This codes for CASSSQGGRNTEAFF. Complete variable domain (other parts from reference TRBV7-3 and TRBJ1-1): GAGVSQTPSNKVTEKGKYVELRCDPISGHTALYWYRQSLGQGPEFLIYFQGTGAADDSGLPNDRFFAVRPEGSVSTLKIQRTERGDSAVYLCASSSQGGRNTEAFFGQGTRLTVV.

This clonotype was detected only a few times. The CDR3 protein is CASSHTSAGSNQPQHF. The CDR3 DNA follows: TGCGCCAGCAGCCACACCTCGGCTGGGAGCAATCAGCCCCAGCATTTT. The rearrangement joins TRBV4-1 to TRBJ1-5; D is uncertain. CDR3 length equals 16 residues. Trimming removed 3 bases at V and 1 base at J, with 13 bases between. Germline CDR1 is MGHRA and CDR2 is YSYEKL.

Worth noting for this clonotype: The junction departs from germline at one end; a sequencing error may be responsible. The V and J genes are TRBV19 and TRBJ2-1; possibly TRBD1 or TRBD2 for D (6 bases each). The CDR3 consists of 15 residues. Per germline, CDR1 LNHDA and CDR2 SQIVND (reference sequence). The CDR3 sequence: CASTLWGASYNEQLF. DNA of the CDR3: TGTGCCAGTACCCTGTGGGGGGCTTCCTACAATGAGCAGTTATTC.

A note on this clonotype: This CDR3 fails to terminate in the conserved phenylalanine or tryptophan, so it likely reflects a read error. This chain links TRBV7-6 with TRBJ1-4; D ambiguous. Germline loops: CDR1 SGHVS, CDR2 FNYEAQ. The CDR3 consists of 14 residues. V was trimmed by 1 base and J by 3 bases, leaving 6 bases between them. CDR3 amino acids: CASSLGVANEKLFL. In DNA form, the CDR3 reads TGTGCCAGCAGCTTAGGGGTGGCTAATGAAAAACTGTTTTTG.

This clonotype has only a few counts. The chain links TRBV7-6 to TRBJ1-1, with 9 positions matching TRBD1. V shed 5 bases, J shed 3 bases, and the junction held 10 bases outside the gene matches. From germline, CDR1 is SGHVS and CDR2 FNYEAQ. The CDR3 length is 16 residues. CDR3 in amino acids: CASSPFPGQGYTEAFF. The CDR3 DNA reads TGTGCCAGCAGCCCATTCCCGGGACAGGGTTACACTGAAGCTTTCTTT.

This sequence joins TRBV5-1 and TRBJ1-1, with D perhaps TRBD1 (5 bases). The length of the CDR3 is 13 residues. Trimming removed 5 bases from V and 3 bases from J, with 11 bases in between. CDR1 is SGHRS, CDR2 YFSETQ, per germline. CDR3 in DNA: TGCGCCAGCAGAAGTGCCAGGGACACTGAAGCTTTCTTT. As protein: CASRSARDTEAFF.

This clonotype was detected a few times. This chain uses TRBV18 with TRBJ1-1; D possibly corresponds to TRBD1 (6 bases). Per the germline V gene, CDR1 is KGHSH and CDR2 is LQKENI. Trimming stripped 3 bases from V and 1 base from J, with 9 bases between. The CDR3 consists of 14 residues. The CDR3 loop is CASSPGDTNTEAFF. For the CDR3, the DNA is TGTGCCAGCTCACCTGGGGACACGAACACTGAAGCTTTCTTT.

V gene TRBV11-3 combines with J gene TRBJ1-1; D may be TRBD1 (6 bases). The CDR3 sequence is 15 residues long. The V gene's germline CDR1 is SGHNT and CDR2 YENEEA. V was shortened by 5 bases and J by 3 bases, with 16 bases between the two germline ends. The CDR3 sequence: CASSIGGASDTEAFF. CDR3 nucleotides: TGTGCCAGCAGCATAGGGGGAGCCTCGGACACTGAAGCTTTCTTT.

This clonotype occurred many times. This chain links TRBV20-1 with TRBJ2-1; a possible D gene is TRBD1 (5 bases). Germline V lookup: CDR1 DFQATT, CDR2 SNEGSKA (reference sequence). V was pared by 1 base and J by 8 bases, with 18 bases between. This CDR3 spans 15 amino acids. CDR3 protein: CSARVDRRVGDEQFF. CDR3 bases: TGCAGTGCTAGAGTTGACCGCAGGGTCGGAGATGAGCAGTTCTTC.

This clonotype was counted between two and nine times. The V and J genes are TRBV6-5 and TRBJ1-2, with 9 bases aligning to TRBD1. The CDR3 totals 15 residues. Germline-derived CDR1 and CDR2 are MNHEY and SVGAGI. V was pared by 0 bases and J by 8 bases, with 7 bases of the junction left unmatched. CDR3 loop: CASSYSSGTGKGYTF. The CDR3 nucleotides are TGTGCCAGCAGTTACTCCTCCGGGACAGGGAAAGGCTACACCTTC.

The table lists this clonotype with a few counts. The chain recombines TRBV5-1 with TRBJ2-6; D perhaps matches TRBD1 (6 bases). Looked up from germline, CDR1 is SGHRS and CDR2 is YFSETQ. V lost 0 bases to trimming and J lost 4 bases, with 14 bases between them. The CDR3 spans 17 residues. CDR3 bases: TGCGCCAGCAGCTTGGGCTCCACAGGGCCCGGGGCCAACGTCCTGACTTTC. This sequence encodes CASSLGSTGPGANVLTF.

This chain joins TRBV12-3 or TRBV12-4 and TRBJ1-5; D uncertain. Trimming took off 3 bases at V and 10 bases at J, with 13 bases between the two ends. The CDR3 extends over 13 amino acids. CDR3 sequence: CASSFSEETPQHF. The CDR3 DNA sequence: TGTGCCAGCAGTTTTTCAGAGGAAACCCCCCAGCATTTT.

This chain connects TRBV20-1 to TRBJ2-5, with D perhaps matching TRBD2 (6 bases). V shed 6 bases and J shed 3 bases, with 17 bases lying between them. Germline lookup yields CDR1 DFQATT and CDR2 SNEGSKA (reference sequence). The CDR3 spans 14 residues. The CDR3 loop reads CSAAGAGLEETQYF. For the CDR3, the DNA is TGCAGTGCAGCTGGGGCGGGGCTCGAAGAGACCCAGTACTTC.